One TCR beta chain is described in this entry. This sequence may be a read error, since a much larger clone differs from it by one base. Researchers used genomic DNA as the template to profile TCR beta VDJ and CDR3. Using its own MiXCR run on the reads, TCRdb lists one record per CDR3 protein. Here the sample spans 260,000 or so distinct CDR3 sequences, around half being singletons. Patients picked for sequencing had shown CD8+CD57+ cell expansion detected by flow cytometry. This record belongs to a study of CD8+CD57+ T cells in acquired aplastic anemia. The ends were cut back, 6 bases at V and 0 bases at J, with 12 bases in the middle. There are 14 residues in the CDR3. The germline gives CDR1 SGHDN, CDR2 FVKESK.

The source material was sorted CD4+, CD8+, or CD8+CD57+ T cells (not recorded which) from PBMCs. The receptor's source is a human donor with aplastic anemia. The V call is TRBV14, the J call TRBJ2-7; D gene unclear. CDR3 protein: CASSKPANSYEQYF. The CDR3 bases are TGTGCCAGCAGTAAACCAGCGAACTCCTACGAGCAGTACTTC.